These 10 T cell receptor beta chains share one sample of origin, sequenced in a study of T cell responses to AZD1222 COVID-19 vaccine. Clones were read by immunoSEQ multiplex PCR, and TCRdb kept only the in-frame ones, dropping some. The data show around 140,000 clones, with more than 80% seen just once and under 2% held by the top ten. The sequences come from peripheral blood, collected on day 0 of AZD1222 vaccination. All receptors come from an adult in good health.

The V and J genes are TRBV19 and TRBJ1-6, with 7 bases matching TRBD1. The V segment lost 3 bases and the J segment 5 bases; nucleotides outside the gene matches: 4. This CDR3 has 15 residues. Looked up from germline, CDR1 is LNHDA and CDR2 is SQIVND (reference sequence). As DNA, the CDR3 is TGTGCCAGTAGTATTACAGGGGTAGATAATTCACCCCTCCACTTT. It translates to CASSITGVDNSPLHF.

V and J are TRBV7-9 and TRBJ1-1; 7 nucleotides match TRBD1. The CDR3 loop spans 15 amino acids. With 5 bases clipped from V and 0 bases from J, the junction kept 6 bases outside the gene matches. Germline CDR1 and CDR2: SEHNR and FQNEAQ (reference sequence). CDR3 in amino acids: CASSPPGQLNTEAFF. In DNA form, the CDR3 reads TGTGCCAGCAGCCCCCCGGGACAGCTGAACACTGAAGCTTTCTTT. The whole variable domain, remainder taken from reference TRBV7-9 and TRBJ1-1, is DTGVSQNPRHKITKRGQNVTFRCDPISEHNRLYWYRQTLGQGPEFLTYFQNEAQLEKSRLLSDRFSAERPKGSFSTLEIQRTEQGDSAMYLCASSPPGQLNTEAFFGQGTRLTVV.

The J gene is TRBJ2-1, the V gene TRBV2; TRBD1 matches 9 bases. The V gene's germline CDR1 is SNHLY and CDR2 FYNNEI. The trim removed 7 bases at V and 5 bases at J, leaving 12 bases unmatched. The CDR3 spans 16 residues. The CDR3 spells CASTPRGQGSHNEQFF. The CDR3, as DNA: TGTGCCAGCACTCCGCGGGGACAGGGTTCCCACAATGAGCAGTTCTTC.

V gene TRBV19 combines with J gene TRBJ2-3; no clear D gene. CDR3 length: 15 residues. The germline CDR1 and CDR2 sequences are LNHDA and SQIVND (reference sequence). V lost 5 bases and J 2 bases, leaving 14 bases between the germline ends. CDR3 sequence: CASSLGNRITDTQYF. CDR3 nucleotide sequence: TGTGCCAGTAGTTTGGGCAACAGAATCACAGATACGCAGTATTTT.

V and J are TRBV4-2 and TRBJ1-1; the match to TRBD1 covers 11 bases. CDR3 length: 18 amino acids. The V segment lost 0 bases and the J segment 2 bases; nucleotides outside the gene matches: 8. The germline V gene encodes CDR1 LGHNA and CDR2 YNFKEQ. The CDR3 reads CASSQDSGTGGINTEAFF. DNA for the CDR3: TGTGCCAGCAGCCAAGATAGCGGGACAGGGGGAATAAACACTGAAGCTTTCTTT.

This chain uses TRBV28 with TRBJ1-6, with 7 bases lining up with TRBD1. The germline V gene encodes CDR1 MDHEN and CDR2 SYDVKM. V shed 9 bases, J shed 10 bases, and the junction held 12 bases outside the gene matches. This CDR3 spans 14 amino acids. In DNA form, the CDR3 reads TGTGCCAGTACGACGGGACAGCGAGGATCACCCCTCCACTTT. Translation: CASTTGQRGSPLHF. The whole variable domain, remainder taken from reference TRBV28 and TRBJ1-6, is DVKVTQSSRYLVKRTGEKVFLECVQDMDHENMFWYRQDPGLGLRLIYFSYDVKMKEKGDIPEGYSVSREKKERFSLILESASTNQTSMYLCASTTGQRGSPLHFGNGTRLTVT.

The chain carries TRBV6-1 and TRBJ1-1, with D unresolved. From germline, CDR1 is MNHNS and CDR2 SASEGT. The length of the CDR3 is 12 residues. The V end lost 3 bases, the J end lost 4 bases, and 6 bases lay between the germline ends. CDR3 sequence reads: CASSDSFTEAFF. CDR3 nucleotides: TGTGCCAGCAGTGACAGCTTCACTGAAGCTTTCTTT.

The rearrangement uses TRBV12-3 or TRBV12-4 and TRBJ1-2; the match to TRBD1 covers 8 bases. The CDR3 sequence is 13 residues long. V gave up 3 bases and J gave up 5 bases; unmatched junction bases: 2. This CDR3 is CASSFDRGYGYTF. Written as DNA, the CDR3 is TGTGCCAGCAGTTTTGACAGGGGATATGGCTACACCTTC.

This clone showed up just once. The V and J genes are TRBV7-8 and TRBJ1-2; no clear D gene. In germline, CDR1 is SGHVS, CDR2 FQNEAQ. The CDR3 loop spans 12 amino acids. V lost 8 bases to trimming and J lost 3 bases, with 10 bases between them. CDR3 nucleotides: TGTGCCAGCGCAGTGGAGGACTATGGCTACACCTTC. Translated: CASAVEDYGYTF.

The chain joins TRBV19 to TRBJ2-5; 13 bases match TRBD2. The junction had 1 base not matched to a gene; V was cut back by 4 bases and J by 5 bases. The CDR3 consists of 14 residues. CDR1 LNHDA and CDR2 SQIVND come from the germline V gene (reference sequence). The CDR3 DNA reads TGTGCCAGTAGTACACTAGCGGGAGGGGAGACCCAGTACTTC. Residues: CASSTLAGGETQYF.